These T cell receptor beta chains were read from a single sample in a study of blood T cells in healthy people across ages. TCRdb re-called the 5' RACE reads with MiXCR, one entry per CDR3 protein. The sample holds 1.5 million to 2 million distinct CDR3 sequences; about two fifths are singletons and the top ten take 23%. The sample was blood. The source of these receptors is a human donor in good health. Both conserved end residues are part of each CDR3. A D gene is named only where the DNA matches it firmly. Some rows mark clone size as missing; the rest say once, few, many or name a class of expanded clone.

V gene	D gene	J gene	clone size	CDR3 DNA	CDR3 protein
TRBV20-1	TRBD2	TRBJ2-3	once	TGCAGTGCTGGACGGGGGGGCCTCGGAGATACGCAGTATTTT	CSAGRGGLGDTQYF
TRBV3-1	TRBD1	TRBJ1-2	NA	TGTGCCAGCAGCCTGGGACAGGGATTCCCGAGTGGCTACACCTTC	CASSLGQGFPSGYTF
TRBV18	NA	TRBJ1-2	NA	TGTGCCAGCTCACCAAGCCCTATAACAGGAGGCCTCTATGGCTACACCTTC	CASSPSPITGGLYGYTF
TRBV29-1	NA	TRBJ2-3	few	TGCAGCGTTGACCCTATGGCGGGTACCACAGATACGCAGTATTTT	CSVDPMAGTTDTQYF
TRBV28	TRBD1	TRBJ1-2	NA	TGTGCCAGCAACGTCAGGGGGTTCTATGGCTACACCTTC	CASNVRGFYGYTF
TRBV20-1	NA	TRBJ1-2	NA	TGCAGTGCTAGAGATGCGGGGCGGGGCCGCGATGGCTACACCTTC	CSARDAGRGRDGYTF
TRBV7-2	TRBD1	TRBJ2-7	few	TGTGCCAGCAGTCCCCGTGGGACAGGACCCTCCTACGAGCAGTACTTC	CASSPRGTGPSYEQYF
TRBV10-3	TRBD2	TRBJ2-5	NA	TGTGCCATCGGTTATAGCGGGGGGCGGCAAGAGACCCAGTACTTC	CAIGYSGGRQETQYF
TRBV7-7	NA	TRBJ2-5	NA	TGTGCTAGCAGCTTGGCGGCAGAACCGCAAGAGACCCAGTACTTC	CASSLAAEPQETQYF
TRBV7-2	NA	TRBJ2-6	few	TGTGCCAGCAGCTTAAGGATTCCTGGGGCCAACGTCCTGACTTTC	CASSLRIPGANVLTF